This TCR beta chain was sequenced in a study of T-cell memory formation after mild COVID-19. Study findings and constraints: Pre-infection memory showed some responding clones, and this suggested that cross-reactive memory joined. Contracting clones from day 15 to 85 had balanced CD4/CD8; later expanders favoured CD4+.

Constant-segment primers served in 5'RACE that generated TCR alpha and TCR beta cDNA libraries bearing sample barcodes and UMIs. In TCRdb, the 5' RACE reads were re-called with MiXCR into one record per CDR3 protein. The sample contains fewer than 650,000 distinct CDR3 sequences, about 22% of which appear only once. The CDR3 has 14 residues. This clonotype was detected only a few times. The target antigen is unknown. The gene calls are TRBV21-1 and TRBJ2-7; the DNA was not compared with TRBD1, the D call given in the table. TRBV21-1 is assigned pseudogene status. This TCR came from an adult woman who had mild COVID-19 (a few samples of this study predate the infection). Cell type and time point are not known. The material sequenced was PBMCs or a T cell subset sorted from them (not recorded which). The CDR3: CASPISGAGQEQYF. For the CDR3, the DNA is TGTGCCTCGCCAATATCGGGGGCAGGGCAGGAGCAGTACTTC.